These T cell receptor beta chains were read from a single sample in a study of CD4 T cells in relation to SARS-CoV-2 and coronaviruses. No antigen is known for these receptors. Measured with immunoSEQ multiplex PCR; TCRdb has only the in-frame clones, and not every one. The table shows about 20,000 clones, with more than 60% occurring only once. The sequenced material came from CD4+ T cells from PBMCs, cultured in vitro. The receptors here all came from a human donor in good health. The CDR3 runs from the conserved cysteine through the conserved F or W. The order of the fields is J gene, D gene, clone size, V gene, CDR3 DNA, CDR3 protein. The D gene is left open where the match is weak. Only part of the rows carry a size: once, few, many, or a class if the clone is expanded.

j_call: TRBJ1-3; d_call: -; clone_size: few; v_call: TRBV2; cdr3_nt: TGTGCCAGCACTGCCAATACAGGTTCTGGAAACACCATATATTTT; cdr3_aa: CASTANTGSGNTIYF
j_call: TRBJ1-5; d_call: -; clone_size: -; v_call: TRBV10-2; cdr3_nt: TGCGCCACCAACGTCGGGGGCAATCAGCCCCAGCATTTT; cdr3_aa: CATNVGGNQPQHF
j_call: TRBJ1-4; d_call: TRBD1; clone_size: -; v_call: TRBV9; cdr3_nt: TGTGCCAGCAGCGTAGGGGCCGGGACAGACAATGAAAAACTGTTTTTT; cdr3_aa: CASSVGAGTDNEKLFF
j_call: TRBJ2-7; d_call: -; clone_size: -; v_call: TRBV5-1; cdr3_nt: TGCGCCAGCAGCTTCGCATCCGGGACCCAGAGTGGCGAGCAGTACTTC; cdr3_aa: CASSFASGTQSGEQYF
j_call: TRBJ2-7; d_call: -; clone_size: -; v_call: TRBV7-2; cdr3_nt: TGTGCCAGCAGTCTCACCAGCGAGCAGTACTTC; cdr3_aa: CASSLTSEQYF
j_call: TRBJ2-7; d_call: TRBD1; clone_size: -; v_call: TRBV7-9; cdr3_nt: TGTGCCACGGACGACAGGGAAGCCTACGAGCAGTACTTC; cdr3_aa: CATDDREAYEQYF
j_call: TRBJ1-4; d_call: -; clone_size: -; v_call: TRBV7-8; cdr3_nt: TGTGCCAGCAGCTTAGTGGTGACTAATGAAAAACTGTTTTTT; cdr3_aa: CASSLVVTNEKLFF
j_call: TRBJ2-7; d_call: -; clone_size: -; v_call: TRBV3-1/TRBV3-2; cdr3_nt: TGTGCCAGCAGCCCCCAAGTGGGGGAGCAGTACTTC; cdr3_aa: CASSPQVGEQYF
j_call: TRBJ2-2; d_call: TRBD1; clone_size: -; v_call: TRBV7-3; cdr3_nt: TGTGCCAGCAGCTTATCCGGGACAGGGACCGGGGAGCTGTTTTTT; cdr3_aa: CASSLSGTGTGELFF
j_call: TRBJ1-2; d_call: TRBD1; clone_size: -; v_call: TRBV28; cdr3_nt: TGTGCCAGCAGTTCGGACAGGTTTGGCTACACCTTC; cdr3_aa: CASSSDRFGYTF
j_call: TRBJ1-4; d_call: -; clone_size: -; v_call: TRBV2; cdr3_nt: TGTGCCAGCAGTGAACGGGTGGTCACTAATGAAAAACTGTTTTTT; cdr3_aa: CASSERVVTNEKLFF
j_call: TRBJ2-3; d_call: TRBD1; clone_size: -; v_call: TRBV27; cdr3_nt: TGTGCCAGCAGTGTATCCAGGGGGAGCACAGATACGCAGTATTTT; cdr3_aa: CASSVSRGSTDTQYF
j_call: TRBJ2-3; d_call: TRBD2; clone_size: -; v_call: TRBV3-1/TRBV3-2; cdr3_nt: TGTGCCAGCAGCCCGCGGACTAGCGGGATAAATACGCAGTATTTT; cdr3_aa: CASSPRTSGINTQYF
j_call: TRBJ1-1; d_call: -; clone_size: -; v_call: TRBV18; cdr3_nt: TGTGCCAGCTCACCTTTACTTGGGGATTTTCAGACGGGCACTGAAGCTTTCTTT; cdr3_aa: CASSPLLGDFQTGTEAFF
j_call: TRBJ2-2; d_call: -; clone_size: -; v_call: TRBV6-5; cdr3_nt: TGTGCCAGCGCGTGGGGTACCGGGGAGCTGTTTTTT; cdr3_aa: CASAWGTGELFF
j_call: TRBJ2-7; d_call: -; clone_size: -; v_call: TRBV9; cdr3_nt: TGTGCCAGCAGCGCCCAAATGGACAGCTACGAGCAGTACTTC; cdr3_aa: CASSAQMDSYEQYF
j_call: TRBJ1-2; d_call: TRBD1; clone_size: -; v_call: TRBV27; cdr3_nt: TGTGCCAGCAGATCACTGCTAGAACCACGGGACAGGGACTATGGCTACACCTTC; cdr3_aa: CASRSLLEPRDRDYGYTF
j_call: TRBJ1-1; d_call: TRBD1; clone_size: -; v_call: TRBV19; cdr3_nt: TGTGCCAGCAGACAGGGGAGCACTGAAGCTTTCTTT; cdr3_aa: CASRQGSTEAFF
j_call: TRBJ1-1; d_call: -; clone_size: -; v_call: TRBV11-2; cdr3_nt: TGTGCCAGCAGCTTACTGGGGGGTGCTAGAATGAACACTGAAGCTTTCTTT; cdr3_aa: CASSLLGGARMNTEAFF
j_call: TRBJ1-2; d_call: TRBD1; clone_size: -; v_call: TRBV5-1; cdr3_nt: TGCGCCAGCAGCCAAGGACAGGCGACTAACTATGGCTACACCTTC; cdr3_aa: CASSQGQATNYGYTF
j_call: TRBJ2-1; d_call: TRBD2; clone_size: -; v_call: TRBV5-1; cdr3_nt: TGCGCCAGCAGAAGCGATAGCGGGTACAATGAGCAGTTCTTC; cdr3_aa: CASRSDSGYNEQFF
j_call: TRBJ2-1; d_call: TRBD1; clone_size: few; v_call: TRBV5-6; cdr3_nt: TGTGCCAGCAGCCCGGGACAGGATGAGCAGTTCTTC; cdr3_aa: CASSPGQDEQFF
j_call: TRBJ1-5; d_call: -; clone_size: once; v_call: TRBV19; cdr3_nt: TGTGCCAGTCAGACAGCGGCTCAGCCCCAGCATTTT; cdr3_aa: CASQTAAQPQHF
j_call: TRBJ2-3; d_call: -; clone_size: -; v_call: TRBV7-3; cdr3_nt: TGTGCCAGCAGCCCAAGCACAGATACGCAGTATTTT; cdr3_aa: CASSPSTDTQYF
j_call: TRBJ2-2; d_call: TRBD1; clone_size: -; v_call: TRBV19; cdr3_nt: TGTGCCAGTAGTACCCACGACAGGGGAGGGGAGCTGTTTTTT; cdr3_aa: CASSTHDRGGELFF